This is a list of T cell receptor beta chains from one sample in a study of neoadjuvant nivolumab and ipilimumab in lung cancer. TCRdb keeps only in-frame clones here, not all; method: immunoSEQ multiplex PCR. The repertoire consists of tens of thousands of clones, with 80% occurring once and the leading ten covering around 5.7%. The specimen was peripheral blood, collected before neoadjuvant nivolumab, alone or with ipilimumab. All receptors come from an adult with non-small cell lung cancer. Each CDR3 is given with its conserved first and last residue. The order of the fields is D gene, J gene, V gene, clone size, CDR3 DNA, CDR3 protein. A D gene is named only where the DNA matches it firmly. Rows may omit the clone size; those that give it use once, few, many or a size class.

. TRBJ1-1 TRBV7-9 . TGTGCCAGCAGCTTAGCCACGGGTGAAGCTTTCTTT CASSLATGEAFF
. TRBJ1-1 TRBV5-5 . TGTGCCAGCAGCTTTCAGGGGAACACTGAAGCTTTCTTT CASSFQGNTEAFF
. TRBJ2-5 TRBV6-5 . TGTGCCAGCAGTTACCCAGGTAGAGAAGAGACCCAGTACTTC CASSYPGREETQYF
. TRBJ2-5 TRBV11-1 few TGTGCCAGCAGCCGCAACGGCCAAGAGACCCAGTACTTC CASSRNGQETQYF
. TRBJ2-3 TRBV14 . TGTGCCAGCAGCCGTAGCACAGATACGCAGTATTTT CASSRSTDTQYF
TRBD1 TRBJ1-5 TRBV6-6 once TGTGCCACACACCTTGGGGACAGTCTTAATCAGCCCCAGCATTTT CATHLGDSLNQPQHF
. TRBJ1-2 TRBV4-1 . TGCGCCAGCAGCCAAGACGGGACGGTGAACTATGGCTACACCTTC CASSQDGTVNYGYTF
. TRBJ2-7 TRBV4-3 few TGCGCCAGCAGCCAAGAAGAGGGAGTGGGGCAGTACTTC CASSQEEGVGQYF
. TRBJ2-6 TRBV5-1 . TGCGCCAGCAGCTCGGGACCCGGGTCTGGGGCCAACGTCCTGACTTTC CASSSGPGSGANVLTF
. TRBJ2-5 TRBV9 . TGTGCCAGCAGCGGGGAGACCCAGTACTTC CASSGETQYF
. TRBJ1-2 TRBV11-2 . TGTGCCAGCAGCTTACTGGGAGGTGGCTACACCTTC CASSLLGGGYTF
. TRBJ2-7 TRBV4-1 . TGCGCCAGCAGCCAAGTGAATCTAGTCTCCTGGGACGAGCAGTACTTC CASSQVNLVSWDEQYF
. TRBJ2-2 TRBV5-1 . TGCGCCAGCAGCTTGGCTCAGACGAACACCGGGGAGCTGTTTTTT CASSLAQTNTGELFF
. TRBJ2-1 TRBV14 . TGTGCCAGCAGTCTCTGGGGGAATGAGCAGTTCTTC CASSLWGNEQFF
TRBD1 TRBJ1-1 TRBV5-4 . TGTGCCAGCAGCCCGACAGGGCCCACTGAAGCTTTCTTT CASSPTGPTEAFF
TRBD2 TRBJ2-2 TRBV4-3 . TGCGCCAGCAGCCCCCGCAGCGGGGGGCCACTAAACACCGGGGAGCTGTTTTTT CASSPRSGGPLNTGELFF
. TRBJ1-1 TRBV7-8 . TGTGCCAGCAGCCCCGGGGGCACTGAAGCTTTCTTT CASSPGGTEAFF
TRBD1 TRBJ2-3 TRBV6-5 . TGTGCCAGCAGTCCCCCGGGACAGGGAATAGATACGCAGTATTTT CASSPPGQGIDTQYF
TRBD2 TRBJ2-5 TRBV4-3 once TGCGCCAGCAGCCAAGTTAGAGCGGGGGCAGAGACCCAGTACTTC CASSQVRAGAETQYF
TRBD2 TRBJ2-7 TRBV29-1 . TGCAGCGTTACGACTAGCGGGGAACGAAAAATCTCCTACGAGCAGTACTTC CSVTTSGERKISYEQYF
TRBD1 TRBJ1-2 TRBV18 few TGTGCCAGCTCAAGGGACAGTAACTATGGCTACACCTTC CASSRDSNYGYTF
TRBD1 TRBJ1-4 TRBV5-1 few TGCGCCAGCAGCTTTGGGCAGGGGGGTGAAAAACTGTTTTTT CASSFGQGGEKLFF
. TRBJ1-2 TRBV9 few TGTGCCAGCAGCGTAGAGACCAATAGTGGCTACACCTTC CASSVETNSGYTF
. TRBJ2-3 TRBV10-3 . TGTGCCGTGTCAGCTTCGGGACTGAGCACAGATACGCAGTATTTT CAVSASGLSTDTQYF
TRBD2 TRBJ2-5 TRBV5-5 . TGTGCCAGCAGCCTAGAGCGGGGTAATAGCGACGGGGAGACCCAGTACTTC CASSLERGNSDGETQYF
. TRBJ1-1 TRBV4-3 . TGCGCCAGCAGCCAAGACCCCCCCCTGCTCTCGGGACGGGAATCTGAAGCTTTCTTT CASSQDPPLLSGRESEAFF
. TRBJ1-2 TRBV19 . TGTGCCAGTAGTATAGTCGTGGGGGCTAACTATGGCTACACCTTC CASSIVVGANYGYTF
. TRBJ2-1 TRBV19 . TGTGCCAGTAGATCGGCCCGAGGAATCAATGAGCAGTTCTTC CASRSARGINEQFF
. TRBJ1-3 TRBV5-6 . TGTGCCAGCAGCCCCTGGGCTCCCGGAAACACCATATATTTT CASSPWAPGNTIYF
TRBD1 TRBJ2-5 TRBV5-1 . TGCGCCAGCAGCTTGGCCGGGACAGGGGGCGGAGAGACCCAGTACTTC CASSLAGTGGGETQYF
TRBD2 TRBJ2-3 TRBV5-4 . TGTGCCAGCAGCTGGGGACTAGCGGGGTCCCACAATACAGATACGCAGTATTTT CASSWGLAGSHNTDTQYF
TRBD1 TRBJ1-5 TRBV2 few TGTGCCAGCCTGGGGACAGGGGTTCAGCCCCAGCATTTT CASLGTGVQPQHF
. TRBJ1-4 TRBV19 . TGTGCCAGTACGTCGTGGGGGATAGAAAAACTGTTTTTT CASTSWGIEKLFF
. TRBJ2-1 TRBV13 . TGTGCCAGCAGCTTAGGCATAGCTAGCTCCTACAATGAGCAGTTCTTC CASSLGIASSYNEQFF
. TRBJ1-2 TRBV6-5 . TGTGCCAGCAAGGGAGTTGGCTACACCTTC CASKGVGYTF
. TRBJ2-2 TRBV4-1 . TGCGCCAGCAGCCAAGATGGGCGCGGCGCGAACACCGGGGAGCTGTTTTTT CASSQDGRGANTGELFF
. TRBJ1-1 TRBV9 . TGTGCCAGCAGCGTAGATGGGGACGGGAACACTGAAGCTTTCTTT CASSVDGDGNTEAFF
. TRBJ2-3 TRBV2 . TGTGCCAGCAGTGTTACCATTAGCACAGATACGCAGTATTTT CASSVTISTDTQYF
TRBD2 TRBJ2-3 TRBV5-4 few TGTGCCAGCAGCTCTAGCGGGGCGATATTAAGCACAGATACGCAGTATTTT CASSSSGAILSTDTQYF
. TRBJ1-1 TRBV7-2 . TGTGCCAGCAGCCCCAGCCGCAGGGGCATGAACACTGAAGCTTTCTTT CASSPSRRGMNTEAFF
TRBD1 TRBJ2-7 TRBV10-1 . TGCGCCAGCGGGACAGGTCGGGAGCAGTACTTC CASGTGREQYF
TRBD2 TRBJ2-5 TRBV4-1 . TGCGCCAGCAGCCAAGATTTTCGCGCGGGACTAGCGGGGGCCGCCTACCAAGAGACCCAGTACTTC CASSQDFRAGLAGAAYQETQYF
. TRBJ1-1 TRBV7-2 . TGTGCCAGCAGCTTACTTTCCAGGGTAACTGAAGCTTTCTTT CASSLLSRVTEAFF
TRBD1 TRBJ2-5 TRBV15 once TGTGCCACCAGCAGAGACAGGGGGAGAGAGCAGTACTTC CATSRDRGREQYF
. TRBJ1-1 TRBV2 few TGTGCCAGCAAGGTGGACAGACACACTGAAGCTTTCTTT CASKVDRHTEAFF
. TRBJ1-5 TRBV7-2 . TGTGCCAGCAGCGTAGACGGAAACAATCAGCCCCAGCATTTT CASSVDGNNQPQHF